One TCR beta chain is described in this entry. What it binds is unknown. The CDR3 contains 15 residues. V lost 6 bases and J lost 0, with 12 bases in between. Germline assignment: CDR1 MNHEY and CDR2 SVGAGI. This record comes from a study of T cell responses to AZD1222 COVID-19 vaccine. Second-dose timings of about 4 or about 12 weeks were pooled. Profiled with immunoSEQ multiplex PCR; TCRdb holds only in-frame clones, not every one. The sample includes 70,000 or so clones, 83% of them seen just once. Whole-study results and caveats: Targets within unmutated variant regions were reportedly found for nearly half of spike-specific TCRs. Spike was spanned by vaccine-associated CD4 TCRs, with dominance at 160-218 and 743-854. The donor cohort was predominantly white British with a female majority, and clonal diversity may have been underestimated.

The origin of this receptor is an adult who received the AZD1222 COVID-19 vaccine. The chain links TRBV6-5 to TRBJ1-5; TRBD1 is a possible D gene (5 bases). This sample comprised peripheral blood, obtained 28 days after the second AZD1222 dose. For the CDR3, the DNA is TGTGCCAGCAGCCTACAGGTGAATAGCAATCAGCCCCAGCATTTT. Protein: CASSLQVNSNQPQHF.